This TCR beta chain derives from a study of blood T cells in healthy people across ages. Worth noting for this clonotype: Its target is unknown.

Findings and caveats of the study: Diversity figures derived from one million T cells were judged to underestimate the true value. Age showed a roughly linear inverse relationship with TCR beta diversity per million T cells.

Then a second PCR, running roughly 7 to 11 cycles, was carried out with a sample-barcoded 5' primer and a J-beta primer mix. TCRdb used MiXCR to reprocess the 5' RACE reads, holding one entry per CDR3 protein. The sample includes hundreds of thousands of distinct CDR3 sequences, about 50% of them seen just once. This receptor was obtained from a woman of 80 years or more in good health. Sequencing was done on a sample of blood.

The CDR3 protein is CSVGQGRLNEKLFF. CDR3 DNA sequence: TGCAGCGTTGGACAGGGGCGACTAAATGAAAAACTGTTTTTT. The chain has TRBV29-1 and TRBJ1-4; 8 bases fit TRBD1. CDR3 length: 14 amino acids. With 4 bases clipped from V and 5 bases from J, the junction kept 6 bases outside the gene matches. In germline, CDR1 is SQVTM, CDR2 ANQGSEA.